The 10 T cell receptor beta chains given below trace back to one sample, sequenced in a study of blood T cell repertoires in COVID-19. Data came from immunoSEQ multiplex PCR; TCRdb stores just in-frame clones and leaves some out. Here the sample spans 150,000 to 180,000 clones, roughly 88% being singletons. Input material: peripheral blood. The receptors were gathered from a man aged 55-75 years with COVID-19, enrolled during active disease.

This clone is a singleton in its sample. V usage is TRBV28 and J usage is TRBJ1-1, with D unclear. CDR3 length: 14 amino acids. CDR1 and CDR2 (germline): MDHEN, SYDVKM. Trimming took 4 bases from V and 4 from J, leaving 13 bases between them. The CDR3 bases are TGTGCCAGCAGTTCCGACGGGGAGAGCACTGAAGCTTTCTTT. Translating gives CASSSDGESTEAFF.

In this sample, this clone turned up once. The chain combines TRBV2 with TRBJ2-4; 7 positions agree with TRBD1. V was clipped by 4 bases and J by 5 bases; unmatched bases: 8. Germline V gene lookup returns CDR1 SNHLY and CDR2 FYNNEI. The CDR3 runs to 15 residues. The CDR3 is CASSVEDRVENIQYF. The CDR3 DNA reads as TGTGCCAGCAGTGTCGAAGACAGGGTAGAAAACATTCAGTACTTC.

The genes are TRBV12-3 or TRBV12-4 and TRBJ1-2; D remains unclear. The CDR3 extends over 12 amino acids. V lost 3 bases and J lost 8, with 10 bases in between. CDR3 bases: TGTGCCAGCAGTTTGGCTTTATCCGGCTACACCTTC. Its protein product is CASSLALSGYTF.

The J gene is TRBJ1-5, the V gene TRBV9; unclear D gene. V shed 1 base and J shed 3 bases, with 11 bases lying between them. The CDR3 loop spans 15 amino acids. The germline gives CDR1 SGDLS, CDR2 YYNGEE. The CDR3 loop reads CASSVNVQPNQPQHF. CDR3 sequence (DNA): TGTGCCAGCAGCGTAAATGTACAGCCCAATCAGCCCCAGCATTTT.

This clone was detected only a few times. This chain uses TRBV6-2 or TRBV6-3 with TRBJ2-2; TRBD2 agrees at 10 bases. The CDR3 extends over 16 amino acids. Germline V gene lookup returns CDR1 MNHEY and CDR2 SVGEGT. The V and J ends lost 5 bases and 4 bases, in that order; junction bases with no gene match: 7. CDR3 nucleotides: TGTGCCAGCAGTCAGGGGGGACTAGCGACCACCGGGGAGCTGTTTTTT. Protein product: CASSQGGLATTGELFF.

CDR3 sequence (DNA): TGTGCCAGCAGCACCCGGACAGGGACCAGGGAGACCCAGTACTTC. Translating gives CASSTRTGTRETQYF. The V gene is TRBV7-2, the J gene TRBJ2-5, with TRBD1 matching over 8 bases. J was trimmed by 5 bases and V by 5 bases; bases with no gene match: 10. Germline V gene data show CDR1 as SGHTA and CDR2 as FQGNSA. The CDR3 is made up of 15 amino acids.

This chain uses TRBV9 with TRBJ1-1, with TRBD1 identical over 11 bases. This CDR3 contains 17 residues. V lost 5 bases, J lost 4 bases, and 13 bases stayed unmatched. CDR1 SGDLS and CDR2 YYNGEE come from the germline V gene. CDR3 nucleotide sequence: TGTGCCAGCAGTCGCGGACAGGGGGCTTTTCTTGGCACTGAAGCTTTCTTT. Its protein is CASSRGQGAFLGTEAFF.

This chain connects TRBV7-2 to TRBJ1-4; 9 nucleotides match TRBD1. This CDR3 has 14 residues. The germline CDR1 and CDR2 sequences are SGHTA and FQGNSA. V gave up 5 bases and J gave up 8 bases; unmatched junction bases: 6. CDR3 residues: CASSKDRGGEKLFF. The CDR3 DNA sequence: TGTGCCAGCAGCAAGGACAGGGGAGGGGAAAAACTGTTTTTT.

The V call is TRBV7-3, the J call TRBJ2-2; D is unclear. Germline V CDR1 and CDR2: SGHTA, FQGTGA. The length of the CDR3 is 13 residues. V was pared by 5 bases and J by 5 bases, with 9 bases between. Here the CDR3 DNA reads TGTGCCAGCAGCCAGTTCAGGACCGGGGAGCTGTTTTTT. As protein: CASSQFRTGELFF.

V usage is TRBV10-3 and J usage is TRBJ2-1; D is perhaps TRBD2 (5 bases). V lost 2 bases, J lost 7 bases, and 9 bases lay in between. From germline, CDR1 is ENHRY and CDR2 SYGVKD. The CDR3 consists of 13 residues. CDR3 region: CAISEPLANEQFF. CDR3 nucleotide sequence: TGTGCCATCAGTGAGCCCCTAGCTAATGAGCAGTTCTTC.